This TCR beta chain was documented in a study of shared clonotypes between healthy human individuals. Sequenced by immunoSEQ multiplex PCR; TCRdb stores in-frame clones only, minus some. The table includes 450,000 to 700,000 clones, over 95% detected once. Regarding this clone: Its antigen is as yet unknown.

The CDR3 is made up of 21 amino acids. The junction had 23 bases not matched to a gene; V was cut back by 3 bases and J by 7 bases. CDR1 and CDR2 from the germline V gene are MDHEN and SYDVKM. Naive CD8 cells, CD45RO-negative and positively selected for CCR7, excluded terminally differentiated effector memory CD45RA+ cells. The study, taken as a whole, reports: The rarefaction results pointed to incomplete sorted-subset sequencing despite large depth. The study drew on few donors, limiting represented genetic and exposure-history diversity.

The sample consisted of naive CD8+ T cells sorted from blood. This chain links TRBV28 with TRBJ2-5; 13 bases are a match to TRBD2. The sequence was obtained from a woman in her 30s in good health. CDR3 nucleotides: TGTGCCAGCAGTTTTCTCGGCTTTCGGAGGACTAGCGGGAGCTATAGGCGGACCCAGTACTTC. Residues: CASSFLGFRRTSGSYRRTQYF.